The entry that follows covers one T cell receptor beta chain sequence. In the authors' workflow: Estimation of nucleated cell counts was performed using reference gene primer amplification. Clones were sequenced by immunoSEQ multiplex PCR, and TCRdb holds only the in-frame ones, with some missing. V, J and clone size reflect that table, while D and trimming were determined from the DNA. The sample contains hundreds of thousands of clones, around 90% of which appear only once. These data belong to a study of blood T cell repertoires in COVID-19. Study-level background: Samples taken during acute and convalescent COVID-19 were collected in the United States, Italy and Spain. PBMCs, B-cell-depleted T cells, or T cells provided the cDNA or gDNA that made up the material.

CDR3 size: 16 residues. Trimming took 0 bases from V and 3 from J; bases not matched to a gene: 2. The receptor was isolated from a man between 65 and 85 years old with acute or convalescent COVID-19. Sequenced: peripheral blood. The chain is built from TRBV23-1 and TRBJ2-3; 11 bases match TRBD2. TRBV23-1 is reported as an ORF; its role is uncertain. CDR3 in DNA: TGCGCCAGCAGTCAATCGACTAGCGGGGAAACAGATACGCAGTATTTT. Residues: CASSQSTSGETDTQYF.